This passage covers 32 T cell receptor beta chains from one sample sequenced in a study of blood T cell repertoires in COVID-19. The table came from immunoSEQ multiplex PCR; TCRdb's copy has only in-frame clones and leaves some out. The sample holds around 70,000 clones, over 70% seen once. Sequencing used peripheral blood. The receptors were sampled from a man aged 65 to 79 with acute or convalescent COVID-19.

The J gene is TRBJ2-7, the V gene TRBV9; tentatively, D is TRBD2 (7 bases). Germline assignment: CDR1 SGDLS and CDR2 YYNGEE. CDR3 length equals 15 residues. Trimming shortened V by 0 bases and J by 0 bases, and 10 bases separated the two germline ends. The CDR3 bases are TGTGCCAGCAGCGTAGCTGGGGGGGCCTCCTACGAGCAGTACTTC. Protein product: CASSVAGGASYEQYF.

The chain uses TRBV6-4 and TRBJ2-1; 10 nucleotides line up with TRBD2. There are 15 residues in the CDR3. Trimming took 1 base from V and 13 from J; bases not matched to a gene: 10. The germline V gene encodes CDR1 MRHNA and CDR2 SNTAGT. Written as DNA, the CDR3 is TGTGCCAGCAGTGACTGGGGGAGCGGGAGGGCCAGTCAGTTCTTC. It translates to CASSDWGSGRASQFF.

This rearrangement joins TRBV12-3 or TRBV12-4 to TRBJ2-3; no firm D call. CDR3 length: 12 amino acids. The germline V and J ends were trimmed by 5 bases and 0 bases, with 3 bases remaining between them. For the CDR3, the DNA is TGTGCCAGCAGTCGGAGCACAGATACGCAGTATTTT. This encodes CASSRSTDTQYF.

This clone was detected only a few times. The chain joins TRBV4-1 to TRBJ1-2; no clear D. Germline lookup yields CDR1 MGHRA and CDR2 YSYEKL. This CDR3 is built from 12 residues. With 4 bases removed from V and 8 bases from J, the gap between germline ends came to 11 bases. Written as DNA, the CDR3 is TGCGCCAGCAGCCGAGGCCCAGAGGGCTACACCTTC. Translating it yields CASSRGPEGYTF.

The CDR3 DNA sequence: TGTGCCAGCAGTAGTGGGGGGAATGAGCAGTTCTTC. Translated, it gives CASSSGGNEQFF. The rearrangement links TRBV6-2 or TRBV6-3 to TRBJ2-1, with D possibly being TRBD2 (6 bases). The length of the CDR3 is 12 residues. From germline, CDR1 is MNHEY and CDR2 SVGEGT. Trimming removed 5 bases from V and 7 bases from J, with 9 bases in between.

V and J are TRBV9 and TRBJ1-1; tentative D call: TRBD1 (6 bases). Germline V gene lookup returns CDR1 SGDLS and CDR2 YYNGEE. CDR3 length equals 15 residues. Between the trimmed V and J ends, which lost 4 bases and 4 bases, there was a span of 17 bases. CDR3 DNA sequence: TGTGCCAGCAGCCCTATAGGGGGTTGGGGCACTGAAGCTTTCTTT. Its protein product is CASSPIGGWGTEAFF.

CDR3 coding DNA: TGTGCCAGTAGTATAACGATTACGGGAGCCTACGAGCAGTACTTC. This translates into CASSITITGAYEQYF. The chain combines TRBV19 with TRBJ2-7, with D maybe TRBD2 (6 bases). Germline lookup yields CDR1 LNHDA and CDR2 SQIVND (reference sequence). V lost 2 bases and J lost 2, with 13 bases in between. The CDR3 runs to 15 residues.

This clone was observed a single time. The gene calls are TRBV7-3 and TRBJ2-1; the match to TRBD2 covers 7 bases. Germline V gives CDR1 SGHTA, CDR2 FQGTGA. The V gene end was trimmed by 2 bases and the J gene end by 8 bases; junction bases not matched to a gene: 6. The CDR3 is made up of 14 amino acids. The CDR3 sequence is CASSLQAGVYEQFF. The CDR3 coding sequence is TGTGCCAGCAGCTTACAGGCGGGAGTTTATGAGCAGTTCTTC.

CDR3 loop: CASSWPQGAGYTF. The CDR3 DNA follows: TGTGCCAGCAGCTGGCCCCAGGGGGCGGGCTACACCTTC. The chain uses TRBV11-2 and TRBJ1-2; 8 nucleotides agree with TRBD1. Trimming took 4 bases from V and 8 from J; bases not matched to a gene: 6. The germline V gene has CDR1 SGHAT and CDR2 FQNNGV. CDR3 length: 13 residues.

Only one count was recorded for this clone. This sequence joins TRBV2 and TRBJ2-1, with 9 bases aligning to TRBD2. The CDR3 has 15 amino acids. From germline, CDR1 is SNHLY and CDR2 FYNNEI. V lost 7 bases, J lost 4 bases, and 8 bases stayed unmatched. The DNA for the CDR3 is TGTGCCAGCATGGTGGGGACTAGCAATTACAATGAGCAGTTCTTC. It codes for CASMVGTSNYNEQFF.

The CDR3 DNA reads TGTGCCAGCAGCCAACCTACTTTATCGGAGGTGCGGGAGGGTAACGAGCAGTACTTC. This codes for CASSQPTLSEVREGNEQYF. The chain uses TRBV14 and TRBJ2-7, with 9 positions matching TRBD2. The CDR3 totals 19 residues. V gave up 2 bases and J gave up 5 bases; unmatched junction bases: 19. In germline, CDR1 is SGHDN, CDR2 FVKESK.

The chain links TRBV6-5 to TRBJ1-3; a weak D match, TRBD1 (5 bases). V was trimmed by 2 bases and J by 2 bases, leaving 10 bases between them. Per germline, CDR1 MNHEY and CDR2 SVGAGI. The CDR3 is 15 residues long. CDR3 coding DNA: TGTGCCAGCAGTTACGGGACTCAACCTGGAAACACCATATATTTT. This gives the protein CASSYGTQPGNTIYF.

The rearrangement joins TRBV2 to TRBJ2-7; D may be TRBD1 (5 bases). This CDR3 is built from 13 residues. Trimming cost V 10 bases and J 0 bases, with 13 bases left between them. The germline V gene has CDR1 SNHLY and CDR2 FYNNEI. The CDR3 spells CANTDKSSYEQYF. The CDR3 region has the DNA TGTGCCAACACGGACAAGAGCTCCTACGAGCAGTACTTC.

The DNA of the CDR3 is TGTGCCATCAGTGAGTCGGCCGCGGAGGAAGCTTTCTTT. Encoded protein: CAISESAAEEAFF. V and J are TRBV10-3 and TRBJ1-1; D not resolved. Germline lookup yields CDR1 ENHRY and CDR2 SYGVKD. This CDR3 is built from 13 residues. The V end was cut by 0 bases, the J end by 8 bases, with 10 bases between.

This clone was seen only a few times. The chain couples TRBV5-1 to TRBJ1-2; D gene ambiguous. The CDR3 has 13 amino acids. V was pared by 2 bases and J by 2 bases, with 7 bases between. The germline gives CDR1 SGHRS, CDR2 YFSETQ. CDR3 in amino acids: CASSFSTNYGYTF. CDR3 in DNA: TGCGCCAGCAGCTTCTCGACAAACTATGGCTACACCTTC.

The CDR3 DNA reads TGCGCCAGCAGCCTTAATCCGGGCACCGGGGAGCTGTTTTTT. Translated: CASSLNPGTGELFF. The V gene is TRBV4-1, the J gene TRBJ2-2; D not resolved. The CDR3 has 14 amino acids. Germline CDR1 is MGHRA and CDR2 is YSYEKL. V was pared by 4 bases and J by 4 bases, with 10 bases between.

The CDR3, as DNA: TGTGCCAGCGGCCCCGGGGCAGCGGGATCGGATACGCAGTATTTT. This translates into CASGPGAAGSDTQYF. The chain couples TRBV7-8 to TRBJ2-3; 7 bases match TRBD2. Per the germline V gene, CDR1 is SGHVS and CDR2 is FQNEAQ. The CDR3 contains 15 residues. V lost 8 bases, J lost 6 bases, and 14 bases stayed unmatched.

V gene TRBV28 combines with J gene TRBJ2-7, with 9 bases fitting TRBD1. CDR3 size: 16 residues. Trimming took 4 bases from V and 5 from J; bases not matched to a gene: 12. CDR1 and CDR2 from the germline V gene are MDHEN and SYDVKM. CDR3: CASSSLTGTGWDEQYF. CDR3 nucleotide sequence: TGTGCCAGCAGTTCGCTCACCGGGACAGGGTGGGACGAGCAGTACTTC.

The chain uses TRBV12-3 or TRBV12-4 and TRBJ1-6; possibly TRBD1 for D (5 bases). V was clipped by 4 bases and J by 16 bases, with 11 bases between them. The CDR3 is 11 residues long. CDR3 amino acids: CASSSTGGLHF. CDR3 DNA sequence: TGTGCCAGCAGTTCCACGGGGGGTCTCCACTTT.

This clone has just one count. The chain joins TRBV6-1 to TRBJ2-7; the match to TRBD2 covers 10 bases. The J segment lost 0 bases and the V segment lost 5 bases, leaving 4 bases of the junction unmatched. The CDR3 loop spans 15 amino acids. Germline CDR1 reads MNHNS; CDR2 reads SASEGT. The CDR3 DNA reads as TGTGCCAGCAGTTTACTAGCGGGGATCTCCTACGAGCAGTACTTC. Translation: CASSLLAGISYEQYF.

The V call is TRBV9, the J call TRBJ2-7, with 8 bases aligning to TRBD1. After removal of 3 bases from V and 3 bases from J, the junction contained 5 bases not matched to a gene. There are 14 residues in the CDR3. From germline, CDR1 is SGDLS and CDR2 YYNGEE. Written as DNA, the CDR3 is TGTGCCAGCAGCGCCTCCACAGGGGGCTACGAGCAGTACTTC. The encoded protein is CASSASTGGYEQYF.

This chain joins TRBV6-5 and TRBJ2-2; D perhaps matches TRBD1 (6 bases). The CDR3 has 16 amino acids. V dropped 2 bases and J dropped 0 bases, with 10 bases sitting between them. Germline V gene sequence: CDR1 MNHEY, CDR2 SVGAGI. In DNA, the CDR3 is TGTGCCAGCAGTTACCAGGGGTTCGCGAACACCGGGGAGCTGTTTTTT. Its protein is CASSYQGFANTGELFF.

The chain carries TRBV19 and TRBJ2-1, with 7 bases fitting TRBD2. The CDR3 spans 13 residues. Per the germline V gene, CDR1 is LNHDA and CDR2 is SQIVND (reference sequence). The J segment lost 10 bases and the V segment lost 8 bases, leaving 11 bases of the junction unmatched. CDR3 loop: CASSLARSREQFF. The CDR3 nucleotides are TGTGCCAGTTCACTAGCGCGCTCCAGGGAGCAGTTCTTC.

The chain combines TRBV28 with TRBJ1-1; 9 bases line up with TRBD1. Germline CDR1 reads MDHEN; CDR2 reads SYDVKM. The ends lost 7 bases at V and 2 bases at J; junction bases unmatched: 17. The CDR3 is 18 residues long. The CDR3 reads CASTHLGGTGTLNTEAFF. CDR3 sequence (DNA): TGTGCCAGCACCCACCTGGGGGGGACAGGGACCCTAAACACTGAAGCTTTCTTT.

The chain recombines TRBV13 with TRBJ1-2; 10 nucleotides align to TRBD1. Germline-derived CDR1 and CDR2 are PRHDT and FYEKMQ (reference sequence). V was clipped by 7 bases and J by 4 bases; unmatched bases: 6. The CDR3 is made up of 14 amino acids. The CDR3 coding sequence is TGTGCCAGCACACCGGGACAGGGGCCCTATGGCTACACCTTC. Amino acid sequence: CASTPGQGPYGYTF.

The V call is TRBV6-5, the J call TRBJ2-7; TRBD2 matches 12 bases. V was clipped by 0 bases and J by 4 bases; unmatched bases: 1. The CDR3 runs 15 residues. The V gene's germline CDR1 is MNHEY and CDR2 SVGAGI. CDR3 region: CASSYSTSGSYEQYF. In DNA form, the CDR3 reads TGTGCCAGCAGTTACTCGACTAGCGGGAGTTACGAGCAGTACTTC.

CDR3 nucleotide sequence: TGTGCCAGCAGTCGGGCGGGGCTAGCGGGACTGACAGATACGCAGTATTTT. The encoded protein is CASSRAGLAGLTDTQYF. The chain carries TRBV28 and TRBJ2-3; TRBD2 aligns across 9 bases. V lost 5 bases to trimming and J lost 3 bases; unmatched junction nucleotides: 12. CDR3 size: 17 residues. Germline CDR1 is MDHEN and CDR2 is SYDVKM. The entire variable domain, with the rest obtained from reference TRBV28 and TRBJ2-3, is as follows: DVKVTQSSRYLVKRTGEKVFLECVQDMDHENMFWYRQDPGLGLRLIYFSYDVKMKEKGDIPEGYSVSREKKERFSLILESASTNQTSMYLCASSRAGLAGLTDTQYFGPGTRLTVL.

This chain links TRBV6-6 with TRBJ2-3, with 8 bases aligning to TRBD2. This CDR3 region has 14 residues. The junction had 5 bases not matched to a gene; V was cut back by 6 bases and J by 3 bases. The V gene's germline CDR1 is MNHNY and CDR2 SVGAGI (reference sequence). This chain's CDR3 is CASRPGGGTDTQYF. The CDR3 bases are TGTGCCAGCAGACCCGGGGGGGGGACAGATACGCAGTATTTT.

This clone was counted a single time. V is TRBV24-1 and J is TRBJ2-3; TRBD2 aligns across 11 bases. V lost 9 bases, J lost 4 bases, and 14 bases stayed unmatched. From germline, CDR1 is KGHDR and CDR2 SFDVKD. This CDR3 comprises 17 residues. Written as DNA, the CDR3 is TGTGCCACCGGTGGGCCGACTAGCGGGAATGTACCAGATACGCAGTATTTT. It codes for CATGGPTSGNVPDTQYF.

The chain couples TRBV5-4 to TRBJ2-3; tentatively, D is TRBD1 or TRBD2 (5 bases each). The V end lost 4 bases, the J end lost 2 bases, and 17 bases lay between the germline ends. CDR1 is SGHNT and CDR2 is YYREEE in the germline V gene (reference sequence). This CDR3 has 16 amino acids. CDR3 amino acids: CASSLGPGSDTDTQYF. The DNA for the CDR3 is TGTGCCAGCAGCCTGGGGCCGGGATCGGACACAGATACGCAGTATTTT.

The chain recombines TRBV6-1 with TRBJ2-1, with 11 bases matching TRBD2. With V trimmed by 1 base and J by 5 bases, 13 bases remained unmatched. There are 19 residues in the CDR3. Germline assignment: CDR1 MNHNS and CDR2 SASEGT. CDR3 sequence: CASSEVGTVVAGGHNEQFF. In DNA, the CDR3 is TGTGCCAGCAGTGAAGTGGGAACAGTTGTAGCGGGAGGGCACAATGAGCAGTTCTTC.

The chain recombines TRBV19 with TRBJ1-4; possibly TRBD1 for D (5 bases). This CDR3 has 16 amino acids. Per the germline V gene, CDR1 is LNHDA and CDR2 is SQIVND (reference sequence). V was trimmed by 1 base and J by 0 bases, leaving 9 bases between them. The CDR3 region is CASSIAGTSTNEKLFF. The DNA for the CDR3 is TGTGCCAGTAGTATAGCAGGGACTTCAACTAATGAAAAACTGTTTTTT.